This TCR beta chain comes out of a study of cytomegalovirus exposure and HLA in healthy donors. Study information: Around 85 million unique TCRs from HLA-typed donors were held in an early data release.

CDR1 and CDR2 from the germline V gene are MGHDK and SYGVNS. The CDR3 is 15 residues long. Trimming left V 3 bases short and J 0 bases short, with 11 bases between. With 60 Vbeta and 13 Jbeta primers, the PCR was carried out. The method was immunoSEQ multiplex PCR; TCRdb's version includes in-frame clones alone and lacks a portion of them. This sample has 150,000 or so clones; approximately 70% occur once, and the top ten carry 1.5% to 2%. For this clone: Its target is unknown.

Study observations and caveats: Researchers catalogued around 150 TCR beta chains as cytomegalovirus-associated. Most subjects had HLA-A and HLA-B alleles reportedly predicted accurately by TCR beta sequences. A later analysis linked a missense DCLRE1C variant to TCR beta V- and J-gene trimming.

The specimen was PBMCs. The receptor was derived from a woman aged 18 to 35 in good health and CMV-seronegative. The chain joins TRBV25-1 to TRBJ1-2, with D possibly TRBD1 on 6 matching bases. CDR3 DNA: TGTGCCAGCAGTGAGCTACAGGGTTCTAACTATGGCTACACCTTC. Amino acid sequence: CASSELQGSNYGYTF.